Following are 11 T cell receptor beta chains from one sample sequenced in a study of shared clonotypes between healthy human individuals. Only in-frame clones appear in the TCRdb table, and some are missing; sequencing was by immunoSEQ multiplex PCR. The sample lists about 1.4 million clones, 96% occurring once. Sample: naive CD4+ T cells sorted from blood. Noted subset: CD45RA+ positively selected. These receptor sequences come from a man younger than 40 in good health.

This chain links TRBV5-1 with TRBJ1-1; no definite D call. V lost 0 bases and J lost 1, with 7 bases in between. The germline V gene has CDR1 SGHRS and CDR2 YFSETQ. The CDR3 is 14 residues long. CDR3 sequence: CASSLDVWNTEAFF. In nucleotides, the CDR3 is TGCGCCAGCAGCTTGGACGTGTGGAACACTGAAGCTTTCTTT.

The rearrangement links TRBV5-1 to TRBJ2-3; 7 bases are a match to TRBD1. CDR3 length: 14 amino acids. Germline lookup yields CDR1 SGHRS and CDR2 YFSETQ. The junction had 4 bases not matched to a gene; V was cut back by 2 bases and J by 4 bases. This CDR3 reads CASSFRQGADTQYF. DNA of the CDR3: TGCGCCAGCAGCTTTCGGCAGGGGGCAGATACGCAGTATTTT.

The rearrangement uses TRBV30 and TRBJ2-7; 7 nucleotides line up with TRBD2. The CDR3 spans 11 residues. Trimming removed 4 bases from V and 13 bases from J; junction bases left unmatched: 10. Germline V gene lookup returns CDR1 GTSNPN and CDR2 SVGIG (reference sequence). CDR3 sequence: CAWISKGGEYF. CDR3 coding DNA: TGTGCCTGGATATCTAAGGGAGGGGAATACTTC. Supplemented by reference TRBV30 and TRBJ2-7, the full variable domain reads SQTIHQWPATLVQPVGSPLSLECTVEGTSNPNLYWYRQAAGRGLQLLFYSVGIGQISSEVPQNLSASRPQDRQFILSSKKLLLSDSGFYLCAWISKGGEYFGPGTRLTVT.

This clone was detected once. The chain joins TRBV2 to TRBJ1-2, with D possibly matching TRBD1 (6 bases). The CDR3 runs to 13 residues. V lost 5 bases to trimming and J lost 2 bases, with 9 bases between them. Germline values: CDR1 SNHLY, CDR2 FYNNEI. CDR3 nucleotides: TGTGCCAGCAGTTCAACAGGGAACTATGGCTACACCTTC. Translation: CASSSTGNYGYTF.

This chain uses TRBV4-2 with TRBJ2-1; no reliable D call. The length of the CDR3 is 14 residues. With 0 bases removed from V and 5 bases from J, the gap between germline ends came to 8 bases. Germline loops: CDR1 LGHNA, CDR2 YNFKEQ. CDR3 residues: CASSQEAINNEQFF. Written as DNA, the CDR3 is TGTGCCAGCAGCCAAGAGGCTATAAACAATGAGCAGTTCTTC.

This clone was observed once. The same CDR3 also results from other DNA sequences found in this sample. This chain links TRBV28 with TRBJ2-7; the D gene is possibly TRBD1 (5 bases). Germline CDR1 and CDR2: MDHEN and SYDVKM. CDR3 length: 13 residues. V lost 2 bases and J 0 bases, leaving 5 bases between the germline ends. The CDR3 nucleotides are TGTGCCAGCAGTTTAACAGGCTCCTACGAGCAGTACTTC. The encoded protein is CASSLTGSYEQYF.

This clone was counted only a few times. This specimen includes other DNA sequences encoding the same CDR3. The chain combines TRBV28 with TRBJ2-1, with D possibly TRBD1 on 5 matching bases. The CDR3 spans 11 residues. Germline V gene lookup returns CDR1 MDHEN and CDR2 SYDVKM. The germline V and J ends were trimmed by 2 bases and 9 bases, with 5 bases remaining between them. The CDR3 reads CASSLRGEQFF. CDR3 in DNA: TGTGCCAGCAGTTTAAGGGGTGAGCAGTTCTTC.

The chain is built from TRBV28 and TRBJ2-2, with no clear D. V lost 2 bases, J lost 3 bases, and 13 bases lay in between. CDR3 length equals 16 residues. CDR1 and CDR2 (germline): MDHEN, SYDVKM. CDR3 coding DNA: TGTGCCAGCAGTTTAGTTCGGTTCGGAGACACCGGGGAGCTGTTTTTT. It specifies CASSLVRFGDTGELFF.

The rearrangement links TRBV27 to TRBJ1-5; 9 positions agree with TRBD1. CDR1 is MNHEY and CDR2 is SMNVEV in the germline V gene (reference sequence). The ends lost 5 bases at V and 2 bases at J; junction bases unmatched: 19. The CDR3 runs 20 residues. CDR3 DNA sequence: TGTGCCAGCAGTCCGACACCCTTGGACAGGGGCTTTGTAGGCAATCAGCCCCAGCATTTT. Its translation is CASSPTPLDRGFVGNQPQHF.

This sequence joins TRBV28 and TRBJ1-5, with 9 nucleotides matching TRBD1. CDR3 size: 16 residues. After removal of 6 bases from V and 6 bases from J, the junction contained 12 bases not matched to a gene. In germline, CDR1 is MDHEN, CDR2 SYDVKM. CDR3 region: CASSPPGGQGGQPQHF. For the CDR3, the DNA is TGTGCCAGCAGCCCACCAGGGGGACAGGGAGGTCAGCCCCAGCATTTT.

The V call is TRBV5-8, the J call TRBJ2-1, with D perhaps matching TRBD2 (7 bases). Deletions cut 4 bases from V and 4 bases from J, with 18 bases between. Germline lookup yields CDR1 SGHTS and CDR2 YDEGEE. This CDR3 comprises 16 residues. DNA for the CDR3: TGTGCCAGCAGCGGTCCGGAGAGGGGGGGTTACAATGAGCAGTTCTTC. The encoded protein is CASSGPERGGYNEQFF.